The present TCR beta chain was sequenced within a study of blood T cell repertoires in COVID-19. Study at large: Samples representing acute and convalescent COVID-19 were sourced from the United States, Italy and Spain. T cells, B-cell-depleted T cells, or PBMCs provided the cDNA or gDNA that served as material.

The V gene's germline CDR1 is LNHNV and CDR2 YYDKDF (reference sequence). CDR3 length equals 16 residues. The ends were cut back, 4 bases at V and 2 bases at J, with 16 bases in the middle. Original methodology: The authors estimated nucleated cell counts from reference gene primer amplification. Libraries were prepared by immunoSEQ multiplex PCR; TCRdb keeps only in-frame clonotypes and omits some of them. V and J calls plus clone size are reproduced from that table; the DNA served to infer D and trimming. In the table there are approximately 150,000 clones, under 90% of which are singletons. V is TRBV15 and J is TRBJ2-3, with D unclear. The sequence was obtained from a woman at least 80 years old with acute or convalescent COVID-19. The material sequenced was peripheral blood. This CDR3 reads CATSKRVDLDTDTQYF. The CDR3 DNA reads TGTGCCACCAGCAAAAGAGTAGACCTAGACACAGATACGCAGTATTTT.